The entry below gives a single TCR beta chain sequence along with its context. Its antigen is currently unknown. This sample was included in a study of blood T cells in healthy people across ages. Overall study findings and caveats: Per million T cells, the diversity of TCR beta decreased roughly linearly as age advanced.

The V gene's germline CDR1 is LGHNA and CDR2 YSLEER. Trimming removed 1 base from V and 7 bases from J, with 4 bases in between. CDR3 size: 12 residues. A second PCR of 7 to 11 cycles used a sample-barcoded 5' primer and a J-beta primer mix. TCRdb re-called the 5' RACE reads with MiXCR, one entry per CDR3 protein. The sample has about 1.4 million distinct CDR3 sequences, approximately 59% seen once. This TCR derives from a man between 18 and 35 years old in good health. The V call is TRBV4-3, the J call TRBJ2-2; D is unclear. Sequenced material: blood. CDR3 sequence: CASSQGYGELFF. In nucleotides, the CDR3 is TGCGCCAGCAGCCAAGGTTACGGGGAGCTGTTTTTT.